Each of the 7 T cell receptor beta chains below was sequenced from the same sample in a study of cytomegalovirus exposure and HLA in healthy donors (dated by TCRdb to about 2017). The method behind the library was the immunoSEQ multiplex PCR assay. The multiplex PCR relied on a mix of 60 forward primers for TCR Vbeta segments and 13 reverse primers for TCR Jbeta segments. The source is immuneACCESS, and TCRdb retained only in-frame sequences with V and J called. Part of the clones is not carried over; for the studies checked, unresolved V genes explain less than half of this, and the remainder is unexplained. The sample table holds 110,000 or so clones, of which roughly 77% were seen once. The top ten constitute 1.5% to 2% of the sample. Sequenced material: PBMCs. The receptors stem from a man aged 35-49 years in good health and CMV-seronegative.

The rearrangement links TRBV6-5 to TRBJ2-3, with 7 bases fitting TRBD1. The junction had 6 bases not matched to a gene; V was cut back by 6 bases and J by 0 bases. Germline CDR1 MNHEY, CDR2 SVGAGI. This CDR3 has 15 amino acids. This CDR3 reads CASSYDRVSTDTQYF. In DNA, the CDR3 is TGTGCCAGCAGCTACGACAGGGTCAGCACAGATACGCAGTATTTT.

The chain employs TRBV4-1 and TRBJ2-2; tentative D call: TRBD2 (5 bases). The V gene's germline CDR1 is MGHRA and CDR2 YSYEKL. Trimming removed 2 bases from V and 4 bases from J, with 14 bases in between. This CDR3 has 16 residues. The CDR3 nucleotides read TGCGCCAGCAGCCAACCCCCGGGGAGCGGCACCGGGGAGCTGTTTTTT. Translating it yields CASSQPPGSGTGELFF.

This chain joins TRBV28 and TRBJ2-7; the match to TRBD1 covers 9 bases. The V gene end was trimmed by 9 bases and the J gene end by 4 bases; junction bases not matched to a gene: 7. The length of the CDR3 is 13 residues. Germline loops: CDR1 MDHEN, CDR2 SYDVKM. Here the CDR3 reads CASRTGVEYEQYF. The CDR3 region has the DNA TGTGCCAGTCGGACAGGGGTGGAGTACGAGCAGTACTTC.

As to this clone: An end of the junction differs from the germline gene, which may be a read error. The chain recombines TRBV30 with TRBJ2-4; D may be TRBD2 (5 bases). This CDR3 spans 15 amino acids. Germline CDR1 reads GTSNPN; CDR2 reads SVGIG (reference sequence). The CDR3 DNA follows: TGTGCCTGGAGTCATCCGGGAATAGCCAAAAACAGTCAGTACTTC. Translated: CAWSHPGIAKNSQYF.

This clone has only a few counts. Sequence at one end of the junction differs from germline and may be a read error. The chain combines TRBV7-7 with TRBJ1-1; D is undetermined. The length of the CDR3 is 13 residues. Germline CDR1 SSHAT, CDR2 FNYEAQ (reference sequence). The CDR3 loop is CASSLTTVTEAFF. CDR3 sequence (DNA): TGTGCTAGCAGCCTCACCACGGTGACTGAAGCTTTCTTT.

The rearrangement joins TRBV6-4 to TRBJ2-7; TRBD1 aligns across 8 bases. V shed 6 bases, J shed 3 bases, and the junction held 10 bases outside the gene matches. Germline-derived CDR1 and CDR2 are MRHNA and SNTAGT. This CDR3 comprises 15 residues. In DNA form, the CDR3 reads TGTGCCAGCAGACTCCAATCTGACAGGGGCTACGAGCAGTACTTC. Protein: CASRLQSDRGYEQYF.

This rearrangement joins TRBV7-2 to TRBJ2-7; maybe TRBD2 (6 bases). The germline V and J ends were trimmed by 1 base and 1 base, with 14 bases remaining between them. The CDR3 covers 16 residues. Germline CDR1 reads SGHTA; CDR2 reads FQGNSA. The CDR3 region is CASSLGGLGSSYEQYF. CDR3 in DNA: TGTGCCAGCAGCTTAGGGGGCCTCGGGAGTTCCTACGAGCAGTACTTC.